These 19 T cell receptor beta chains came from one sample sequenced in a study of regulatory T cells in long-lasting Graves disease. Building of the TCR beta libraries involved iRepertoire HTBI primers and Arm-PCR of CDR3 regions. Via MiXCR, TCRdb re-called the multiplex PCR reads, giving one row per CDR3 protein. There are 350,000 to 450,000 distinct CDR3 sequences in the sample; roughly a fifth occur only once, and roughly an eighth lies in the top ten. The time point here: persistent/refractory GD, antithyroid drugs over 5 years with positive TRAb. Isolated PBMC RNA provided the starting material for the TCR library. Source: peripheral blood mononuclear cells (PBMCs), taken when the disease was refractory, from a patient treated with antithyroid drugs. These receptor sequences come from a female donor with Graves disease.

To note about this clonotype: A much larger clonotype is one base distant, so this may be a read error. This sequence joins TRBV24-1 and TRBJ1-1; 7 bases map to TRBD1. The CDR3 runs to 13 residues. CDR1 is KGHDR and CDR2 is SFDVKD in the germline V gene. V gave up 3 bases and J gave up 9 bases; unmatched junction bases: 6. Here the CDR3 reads CATSDTRDRKAFF. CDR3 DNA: TGTGCCACCAGTGATACAAGGGACAGAAAAGCTTTCTTT.

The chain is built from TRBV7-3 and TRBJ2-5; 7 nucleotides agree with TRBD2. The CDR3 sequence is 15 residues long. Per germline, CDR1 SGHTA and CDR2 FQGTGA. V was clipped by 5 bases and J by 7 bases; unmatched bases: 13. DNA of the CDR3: TGTGCCAGCAGCGTTGGGGGGGATATGGACGGGACCCAGTACTTC. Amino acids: CASSVGGDMDGTQYF.

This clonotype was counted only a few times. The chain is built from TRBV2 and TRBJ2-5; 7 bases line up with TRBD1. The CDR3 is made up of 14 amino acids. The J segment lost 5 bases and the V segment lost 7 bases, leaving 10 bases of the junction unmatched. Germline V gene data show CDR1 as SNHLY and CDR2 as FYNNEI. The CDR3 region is CASIVRDSAETQYF. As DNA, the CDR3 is TGTGCCAGCATCGTAAGGGACAGTGCGGAGACCCAGTACTTC.

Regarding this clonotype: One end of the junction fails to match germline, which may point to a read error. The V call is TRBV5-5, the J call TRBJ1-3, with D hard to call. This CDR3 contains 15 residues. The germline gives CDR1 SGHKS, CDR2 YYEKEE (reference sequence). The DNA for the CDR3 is TGTGTCAGCAGCTCAGAGGGTAGCTCTGGAAACACCATATATTTT. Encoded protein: CVSSSEGSSGNTIYF. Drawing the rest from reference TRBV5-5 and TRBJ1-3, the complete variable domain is DAGVTQSPTHLIKTRGQQVTLRCSPISGHKSVSWYQQVLGQGPQFIFQYYEKEERGRGNFPDRFSARQFPNYSSELNVNALLLGDSALYLCVSSSEGSSGNTIYFGEGSWLTVV.

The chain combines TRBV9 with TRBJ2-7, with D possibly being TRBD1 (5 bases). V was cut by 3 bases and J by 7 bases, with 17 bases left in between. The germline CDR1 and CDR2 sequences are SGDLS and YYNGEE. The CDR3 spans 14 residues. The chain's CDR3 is CASSAGLSGSEQYF. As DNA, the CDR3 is TGTGCCAGCAGCGCCGGCTTATCAGGGTCTGAGCAGTACTTC. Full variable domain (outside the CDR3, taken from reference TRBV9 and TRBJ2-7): DSGVTQTPKHLITATGQRVTLRCSPRSGDLSVYWYQQSLDQGLQFLIQYYNGEERAKGNILERFSAQQFPDLHSELNLSSLELGDSALYFCASSAGLSGSEQYFGPGTRLTVT.

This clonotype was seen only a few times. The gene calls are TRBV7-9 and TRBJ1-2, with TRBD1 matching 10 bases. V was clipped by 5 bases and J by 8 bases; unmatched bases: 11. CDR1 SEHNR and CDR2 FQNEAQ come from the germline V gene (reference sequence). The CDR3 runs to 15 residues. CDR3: CASSIGDRGEEGYTF. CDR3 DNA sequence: TGTGCCAGCAGCATAGGGGACAGGGGTGAGGAGGGCTACACCTTC.

The CDR3 spells CATSEGGLAGPSYEQYF. CDR3 bases: TGTGCCACCAGTGAGGGAGGACTAGCGGGCCCGAGCTACGAGCAGTACTTC. This rearrangement joins TRBV24-1 to TRBJ2-7; TRBD2 matches at 11 bases. Germline V lookup: CDR1 KGHDR, CDR2 SFDVKD. V lost 4 bases to trimming and J lost 3 bases; unmatched junction nucleotides: 10. This CDR3 has 17 residues.

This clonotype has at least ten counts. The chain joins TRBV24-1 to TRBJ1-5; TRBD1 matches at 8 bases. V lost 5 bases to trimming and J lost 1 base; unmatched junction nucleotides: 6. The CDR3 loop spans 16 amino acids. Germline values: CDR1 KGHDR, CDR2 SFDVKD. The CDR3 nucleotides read TGTGCCACCAGTGGACAGGGGTTAGGAAGCAATCAGCCCCAGCATTTT. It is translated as CATSGQGLGSNQPQHF.

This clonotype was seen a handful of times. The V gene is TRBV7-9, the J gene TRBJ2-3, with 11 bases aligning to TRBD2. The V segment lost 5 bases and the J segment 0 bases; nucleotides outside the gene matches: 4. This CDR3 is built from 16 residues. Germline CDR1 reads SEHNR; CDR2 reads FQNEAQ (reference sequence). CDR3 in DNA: TGTGCCAGCAGCCCCCGGACTAGCGGGAGCACAGATACGCAGTATTTT. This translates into CASSPRTSGSTDTQYF.

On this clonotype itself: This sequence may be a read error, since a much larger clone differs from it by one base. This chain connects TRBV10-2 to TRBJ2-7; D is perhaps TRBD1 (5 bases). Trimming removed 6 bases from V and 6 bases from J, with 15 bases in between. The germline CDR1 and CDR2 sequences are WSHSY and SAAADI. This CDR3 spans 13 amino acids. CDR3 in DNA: TGCGCCAGCAGCCAGACAGAAACCTGCGAGCAGTACTTC. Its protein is CASSQTETCEQYF.

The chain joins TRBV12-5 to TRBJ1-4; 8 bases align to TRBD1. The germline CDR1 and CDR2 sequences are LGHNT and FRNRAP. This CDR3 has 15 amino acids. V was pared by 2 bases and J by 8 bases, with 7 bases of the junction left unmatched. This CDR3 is CASGLLRTGREKLFF. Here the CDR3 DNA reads TGTGCTAGTGGTTTGTTACGGACAGGGCGAGAAAAACTGTTTTTT.

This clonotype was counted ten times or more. This CDR3 reads CASSTPRVYEQYF. Written as DNA, the CDR3 is TGTGCCAGCAGCACTCCCCGGGTTTACGAGCAGTACTTC. The chain recombines TRBV6-1 with TRBJ2-7; D is unresolved. The CDR3 totals 13 residues. V gave up 6 bases and J gave up 4 bases, with 13 bases separating them. Germline assignment: CDR1 MNHNS and CDR2 SASEGT.

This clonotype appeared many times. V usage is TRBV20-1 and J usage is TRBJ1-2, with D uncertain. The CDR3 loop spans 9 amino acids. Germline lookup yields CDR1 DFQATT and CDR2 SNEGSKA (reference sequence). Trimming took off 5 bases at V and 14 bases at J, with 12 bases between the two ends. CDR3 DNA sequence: TGCAGTGCTCCTGTACGAGGTACCTTC. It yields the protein CSAPVRGTF.

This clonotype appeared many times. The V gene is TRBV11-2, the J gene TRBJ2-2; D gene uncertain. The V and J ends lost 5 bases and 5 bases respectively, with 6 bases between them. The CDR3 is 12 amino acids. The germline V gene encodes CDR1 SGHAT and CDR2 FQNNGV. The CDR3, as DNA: TGTGCCAGCAGCCAAAAGACCGGGGAGCTGTTTTTT. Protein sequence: CASSQKTGELFF.

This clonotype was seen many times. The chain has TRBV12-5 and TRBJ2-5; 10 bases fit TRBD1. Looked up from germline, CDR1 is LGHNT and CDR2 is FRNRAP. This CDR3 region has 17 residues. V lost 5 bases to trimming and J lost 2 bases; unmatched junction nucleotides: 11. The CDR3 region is CASGRQGAVGEQETQYF. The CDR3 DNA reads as TGTGCTAGTGGTCGACAGGGGGCGGTTGGGGAACAAGAGACCCAGTACTTC.

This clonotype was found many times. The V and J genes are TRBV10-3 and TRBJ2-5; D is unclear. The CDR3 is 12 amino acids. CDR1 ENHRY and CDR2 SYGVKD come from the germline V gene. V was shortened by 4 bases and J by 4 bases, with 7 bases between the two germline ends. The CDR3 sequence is CAISATGETQYF. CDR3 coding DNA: TGTGCCATCAGTGCTACGGGAGAGACCCAGTACTTC.

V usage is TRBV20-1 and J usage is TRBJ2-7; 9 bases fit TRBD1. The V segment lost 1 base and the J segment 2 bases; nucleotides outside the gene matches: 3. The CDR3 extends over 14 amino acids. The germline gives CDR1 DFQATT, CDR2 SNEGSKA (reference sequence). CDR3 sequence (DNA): TGCAGTGCTAGAGGGGACAGGGAAACCTACGAGCAGTACTTC. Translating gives CSARGDRETYEQYF.

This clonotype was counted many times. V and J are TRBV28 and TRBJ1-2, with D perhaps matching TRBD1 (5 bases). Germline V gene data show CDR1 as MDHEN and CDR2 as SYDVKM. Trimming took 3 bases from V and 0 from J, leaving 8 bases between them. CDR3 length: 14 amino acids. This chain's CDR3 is CASSLGQTNYGYTF. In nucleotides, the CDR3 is TGTGCCAGCAGTTTGGGGCAGACTAACTATGGCTACACCTTC.

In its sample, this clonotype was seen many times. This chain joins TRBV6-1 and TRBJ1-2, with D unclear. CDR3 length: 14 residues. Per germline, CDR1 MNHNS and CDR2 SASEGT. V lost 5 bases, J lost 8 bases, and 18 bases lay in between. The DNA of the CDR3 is TGTGCCAGCAGTACAAGGACGACCGGACTGGGCTACACCTTC. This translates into CASSTRTTGLGYTF.